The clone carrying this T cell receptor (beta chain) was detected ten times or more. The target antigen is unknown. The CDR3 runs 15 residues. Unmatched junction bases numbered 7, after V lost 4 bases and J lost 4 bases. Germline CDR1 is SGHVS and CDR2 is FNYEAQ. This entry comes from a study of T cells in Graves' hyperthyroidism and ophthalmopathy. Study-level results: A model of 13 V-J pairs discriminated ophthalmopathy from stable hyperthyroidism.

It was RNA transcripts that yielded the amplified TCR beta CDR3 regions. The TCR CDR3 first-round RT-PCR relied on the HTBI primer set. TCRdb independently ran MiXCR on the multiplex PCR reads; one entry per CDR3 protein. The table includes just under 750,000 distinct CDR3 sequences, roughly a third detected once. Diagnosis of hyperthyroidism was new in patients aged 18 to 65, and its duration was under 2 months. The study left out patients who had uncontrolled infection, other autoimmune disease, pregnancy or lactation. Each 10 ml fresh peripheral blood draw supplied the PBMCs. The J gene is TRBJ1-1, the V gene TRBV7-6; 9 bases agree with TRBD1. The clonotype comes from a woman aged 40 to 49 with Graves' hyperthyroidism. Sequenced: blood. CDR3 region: CASSSRGTGRTEAFF. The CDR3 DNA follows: TGTGCCAGCAGCTCCCGAGGGACAGGGCGCACTGAAGCTTTCTTT.